In this sample, the clone carrying this TCR beta chain turned up a few times. This record belongs to a study of spatial heterogeneity in lung cancer. In the study overall: Consistently, beta-chain sequences turned up in larger numbers than alpha-chain sequences did.

In TCRdb, the 5' RACE reads were re-called with MiXCR into one record per CDR3 protein. The data contain tens of thousands of distinct CDR3 sequences, approximately 7.2% of them seen just once; the ten biggest clones take up over 25%. V was pared by 5 bases and J by 5 bases, with 16 bases between. Germline lookup yields CDR1 SGHRS and CDR2 YFSETQ. CDR3 size: 14 residues. Time point of the sample: sample taken at primary tumor resection. No cell sorting; template was whole RNA from tumor, lung tissue or PBMC. This clonotype originated in a female donor with early-stage non-small cell lung cancer. Sequences were derived from PBMCs, sampled at surgery. The chain combines TRBV5-1 with TRBJ1-1; no clear D. CDR3: CASSSGPTRTEAFF. The CDR3 DNA reads TGCGCCAGCAGTTCAGGTCCAACGAGGACTGAAGCTTTCTTT.